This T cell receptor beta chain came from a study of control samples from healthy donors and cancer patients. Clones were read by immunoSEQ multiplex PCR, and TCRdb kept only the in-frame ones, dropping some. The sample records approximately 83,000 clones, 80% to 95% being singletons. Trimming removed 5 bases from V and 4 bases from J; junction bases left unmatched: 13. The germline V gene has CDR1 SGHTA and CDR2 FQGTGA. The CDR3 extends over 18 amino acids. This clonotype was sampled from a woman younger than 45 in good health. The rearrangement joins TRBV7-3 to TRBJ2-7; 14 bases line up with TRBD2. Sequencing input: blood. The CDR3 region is CASSHGGLAGAQEYEQYF. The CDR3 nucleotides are TGTGCCAGCAGCCACGGGGGACTAGCGGGGGCCCAGGAATACGAGCAGTACTTC.